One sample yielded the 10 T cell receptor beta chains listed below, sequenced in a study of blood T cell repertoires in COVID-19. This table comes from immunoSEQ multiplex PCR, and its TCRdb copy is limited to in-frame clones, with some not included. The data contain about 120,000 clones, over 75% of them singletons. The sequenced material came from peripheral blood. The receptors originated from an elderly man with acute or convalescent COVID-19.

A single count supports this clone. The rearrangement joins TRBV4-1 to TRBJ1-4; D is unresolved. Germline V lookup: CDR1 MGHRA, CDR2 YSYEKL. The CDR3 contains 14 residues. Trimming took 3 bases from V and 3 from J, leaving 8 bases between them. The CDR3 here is CASSHTTANEKLFF. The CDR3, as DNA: TGCGCCAGCAGCCATACCACAGCTAATGAAAAACTGTTTTTT.

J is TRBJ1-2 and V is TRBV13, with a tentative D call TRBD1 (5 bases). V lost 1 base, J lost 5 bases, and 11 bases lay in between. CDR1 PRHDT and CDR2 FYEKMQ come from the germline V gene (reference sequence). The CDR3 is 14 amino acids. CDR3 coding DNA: TGTGCCAGCAGCTTAGTCTCCGGGGGATATGGCTACACCTTC. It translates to CASSLVSGGYGYTF.

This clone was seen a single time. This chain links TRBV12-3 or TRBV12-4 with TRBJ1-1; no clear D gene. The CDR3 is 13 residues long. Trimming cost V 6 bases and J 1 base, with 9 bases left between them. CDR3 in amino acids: CASRTDKNTEAFF. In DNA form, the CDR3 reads TGTGCCAGCAGGACCGACAAGAACACTGAAGCTTTCTTT.

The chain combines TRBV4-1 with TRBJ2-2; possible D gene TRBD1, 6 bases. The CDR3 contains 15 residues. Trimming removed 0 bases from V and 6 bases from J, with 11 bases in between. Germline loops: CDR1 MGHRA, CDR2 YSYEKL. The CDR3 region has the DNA TGCGCCAGCAGCCAAGAACAGGGCATAGCCGGGGAGCTGTTTTTT. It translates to CASSQEQGIAGELFF.

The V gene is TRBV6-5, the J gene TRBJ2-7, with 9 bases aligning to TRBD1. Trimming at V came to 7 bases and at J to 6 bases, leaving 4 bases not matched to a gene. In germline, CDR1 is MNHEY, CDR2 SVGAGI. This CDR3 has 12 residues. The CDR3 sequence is CASKRQGVEQYF. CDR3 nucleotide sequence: TGTGCCAGCAAGAGACAGGGGGTCGAGCAGTACTTC.

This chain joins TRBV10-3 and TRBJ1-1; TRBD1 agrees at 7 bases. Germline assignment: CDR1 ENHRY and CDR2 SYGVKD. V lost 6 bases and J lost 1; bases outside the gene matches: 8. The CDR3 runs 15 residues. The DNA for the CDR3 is TGTGCCATCAGGCCCGGGACAGCCCAGAACACTGAAGCTTTCTTT. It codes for CAIRPGTAQNTEAFF.

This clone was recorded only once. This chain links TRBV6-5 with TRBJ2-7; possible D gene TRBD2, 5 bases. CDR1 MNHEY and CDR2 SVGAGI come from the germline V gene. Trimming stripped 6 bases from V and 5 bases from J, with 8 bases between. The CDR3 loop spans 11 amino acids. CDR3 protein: CASRGSHEQYF. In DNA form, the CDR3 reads TGTGCCAGCAGGGGGAGCCACGAGCAGTACTTC.

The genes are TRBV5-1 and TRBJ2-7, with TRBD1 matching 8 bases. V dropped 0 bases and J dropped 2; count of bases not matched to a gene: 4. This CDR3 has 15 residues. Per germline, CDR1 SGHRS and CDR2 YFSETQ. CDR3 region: CASSLGQGTTYEQYF. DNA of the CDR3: TGCGCCAGCAGCTTGGGACAGGGGACGACCTACGAGCAGTACTTC.

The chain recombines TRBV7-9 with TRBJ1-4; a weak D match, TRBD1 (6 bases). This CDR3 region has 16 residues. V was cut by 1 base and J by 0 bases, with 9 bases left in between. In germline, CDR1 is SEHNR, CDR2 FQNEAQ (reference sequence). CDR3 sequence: CASSLEGQSTNEKLFF. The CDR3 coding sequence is TGTGCCAGCAGCTTAGAAGGACAGTCAACTAATGAAAAACTGTTTTTT.

CDR3 coding DNA: TGTGCCAGCAGCGCCCTGGGACTCAACGGAGAAAAACTGTTTTTT. It is translated as CASSALGLNGEKLFF. The gene calls are TRBV9 and TRBJ1-4, with a tentative D call TRBD1 (5 bases). The germline V and J ends were trimmed by 3 bases and 8 bases, with 17 bases remaining between them. Germline V gene sequence: CDR1 SGDLS, CDR2 YYNGEE. The CDR3 length is 15 residues.